This TCR beta chain was identified during a study of T cells in Graves' hyperthyroidism and ophthalmopathy. Study information: The blood sample was taken at first diagnosis, before treatment began.

Researchers amplified the TCR beta CDR3 regions from RNA transcripts. An initial round of RT-PCR targeting the TCR CDR3 relied on the HTBI primer set. TCRdb passed the multiplex PCR reads through MiXCR, listing each CDR3 protein once. This sample has approximately 600,000 distinct CDR3 sequences, with over 12% found just once. Each diagnosis was grounded in clinical symptoms, serum thyroxine and TRAb, thyroid ultrasound, and orbital computed tomography. This clonotype was counted ten times or more. The sequence came from a woman aged 18-29 years with Graves' ophthalmopathy. The sequencing input was blood.

The CDR3 sequence is CASGREWGTDTQYF. CDR3 in DNA: TGTGCCAGCGGGCGGGAGTGGGGCACAGATACGCAGTATTTT. The chain couples TRBV12-3 or TRBV12-4 to TRBJ2-3, with 7 bases aligning to TRBD2. The V segment lost 8 bases and the J segment 1 base; nucleotides outside the gene matches: 6. The CDR3 covers 14 residues.